This paragraph covers one TCR beta chain sequence. Its antigen is as yet unknown. Repertoires were generated with immunoSEQ multiplex PCR, while TCRdb's copy carries only in-frame clones and drops some. The table records 380,000 or so clones, about 89% of them present only once. The sample comes from a study of Ad26.COV2.S vaccination and SARS-CoV-2 variants. Study-wide context: Doses of Ad26.COV2.S were injected into muscle once or twice, 56 days apart. Whole-study results and caveats: The TCR breadth and depth analyses may have produced an underestimate of total T cell responses.

Treatment noted: about 20 received Ad26.COV2.S at low or high dose, single or two shots; about 5 received placebo; per-sample allocation not given. Sampling was performed 63 days after the first vaccine or placebo injection. Participants' vaccine, an Ad26 vector, delivered Wuhan-strain SARS-CoV-2 spike. This specimen consisted of peripheral blood, obtained in a trial of Ad26.COV2.S vaccine versus placebo. This TCR came from a person between 18 and 65 years old who received the Ad26.COV2.S COVID-19 vaccine or a placebo.

CDR3 residues: CASTFRKGPSEQYF. The CDR3 coding sequence is TGTGCCAGCACCTTCAGGAAGGGACCTTCCGAGCAGTACTTC. V and J are TRBV5-4 and TRBJ2-7; D possibly matches TRBD1 or TRBD2 (5 bases each). This CDR3 has 14 residues. CDR1 is SGHNT and CDR2 is YYREEE in the germline V gene (reference sequence). V lost 6 bases and J lost 6, with 19 bases in between.